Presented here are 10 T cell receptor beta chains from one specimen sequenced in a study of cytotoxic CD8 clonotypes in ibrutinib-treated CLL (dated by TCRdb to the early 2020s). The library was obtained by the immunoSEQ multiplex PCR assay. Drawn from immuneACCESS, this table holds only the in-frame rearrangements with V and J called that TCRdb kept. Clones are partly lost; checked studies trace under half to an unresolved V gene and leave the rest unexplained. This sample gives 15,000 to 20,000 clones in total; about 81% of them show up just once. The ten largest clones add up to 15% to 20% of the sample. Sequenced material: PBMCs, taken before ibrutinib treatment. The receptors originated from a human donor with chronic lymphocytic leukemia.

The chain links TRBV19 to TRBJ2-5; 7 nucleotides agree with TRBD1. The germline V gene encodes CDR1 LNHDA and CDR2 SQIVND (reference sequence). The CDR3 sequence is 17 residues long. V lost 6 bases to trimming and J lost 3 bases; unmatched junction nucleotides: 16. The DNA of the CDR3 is TGTGCCAGTAGCCCGGGACAGAGACCTCTCCGCGAAGAGACCCAGTACTTC. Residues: CASSPGQRPLREETQYF. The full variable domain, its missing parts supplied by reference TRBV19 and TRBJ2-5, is DGGITQSPKYLFRKEGQNVTLSCEQNLNHDAMYWYRQDPGQGLRLIYYSQIVNDFQKGDIAEGYSVSREKKESFPLTVTSAQKNPTAFYLCASSPGQRPLREETQYFGPGTRLLVL.

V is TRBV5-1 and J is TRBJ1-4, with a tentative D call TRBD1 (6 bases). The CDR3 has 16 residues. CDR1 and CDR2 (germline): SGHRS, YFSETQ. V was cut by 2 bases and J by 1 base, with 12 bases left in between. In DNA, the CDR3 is TGCGCCAGCAGCTTCGACAGGCGGGGAACTAATGAAAAACTGTTTTTT. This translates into CASSFDRRGTNEKLFF.

The chain's CDR3 is CASGLGYEQYF. CDR3 sequence (DNA): TGTGCTAGTGGTTTGGGTTACGAGCAGTACTTC. This sequence joins TRBV12-5 and TRBJ2-7; no definite D call. V was cut by 1 base and J by 4 bases, with 2 bases left in between. The CDR3 runs to 11 residues. The germline V gene has CDR1 LGHNT and CDR2 FRNRAP.

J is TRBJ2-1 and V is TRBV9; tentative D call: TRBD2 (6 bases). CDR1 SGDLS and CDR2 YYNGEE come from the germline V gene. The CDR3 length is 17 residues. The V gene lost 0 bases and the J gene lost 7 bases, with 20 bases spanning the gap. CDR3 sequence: CASSVGRPGEAGNEQFF. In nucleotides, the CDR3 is TGTGCCAGCAGCGTAGGGCGTCCCGGGGAAGCGGGTAATGAGCAGTTCTTC.

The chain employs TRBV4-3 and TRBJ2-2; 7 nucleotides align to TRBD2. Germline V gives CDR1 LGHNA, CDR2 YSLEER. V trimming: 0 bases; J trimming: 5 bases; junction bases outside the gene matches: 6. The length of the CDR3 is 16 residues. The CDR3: CASSQDRRERTGELFF. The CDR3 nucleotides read TGCGCCAGCAGCCAAGATAGGCGGGAGAGGACCGGGGAGCTGTTTTTT.

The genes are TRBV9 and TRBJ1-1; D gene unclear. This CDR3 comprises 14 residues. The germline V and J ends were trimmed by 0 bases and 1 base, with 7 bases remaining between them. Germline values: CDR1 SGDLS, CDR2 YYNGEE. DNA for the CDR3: TGTGCCAGCAGCGTAGATCTCAAGAACACTGAAGCTTTCTTT. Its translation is CASSVDLKNTEAFF.

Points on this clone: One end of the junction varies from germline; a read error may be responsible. The CDR3 sequence is CASGEGDRGNQPQHF. CDR3 nucleotides: TGTGCCAGCGGTGAGGGGGACAGGGGCAATCAGCCCCAGCATTTT. The genes are TRBV2 and TRBJ1-5; 9 nucleotides match TRBD1. This CDR3 comprises 15 residues. Per germline, CDR1 SNHLY and CDR2 FYNNEI. The variable domain in full, completed from reference TRBV2 and TRBJ1-5, reads EPEVTQTPSHQVTQMGQEVILRCVPISNHLYFYWYRQILGQKVEFLVSFYNNEISEKSEIFDDQFSVERPDGSNFTLKIRSTKLEDSAMYFCASGEGDRGNQPQHFGDGTRLSIL.

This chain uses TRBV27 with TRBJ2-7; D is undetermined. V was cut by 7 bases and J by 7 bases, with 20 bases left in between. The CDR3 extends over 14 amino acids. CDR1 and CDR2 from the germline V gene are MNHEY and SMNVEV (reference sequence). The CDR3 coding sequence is TGTGCCAGCAAGAGGCTTGTCGAAATGGGGGAGCAGTACTTC. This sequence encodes CASKRLVEMGEQYF.

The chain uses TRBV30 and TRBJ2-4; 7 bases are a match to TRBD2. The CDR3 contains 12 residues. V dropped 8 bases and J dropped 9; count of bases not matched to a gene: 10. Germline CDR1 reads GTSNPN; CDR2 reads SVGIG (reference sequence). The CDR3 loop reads CAGRAGEGIQYF. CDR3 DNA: TGTGCCGGAAGGGCGGGAGAGGGCATTCAGTACTTC.

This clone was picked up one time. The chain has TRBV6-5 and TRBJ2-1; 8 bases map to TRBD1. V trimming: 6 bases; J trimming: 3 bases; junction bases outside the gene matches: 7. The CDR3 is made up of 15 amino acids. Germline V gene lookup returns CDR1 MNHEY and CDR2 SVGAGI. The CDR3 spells CASSPGQGNYNEQFF. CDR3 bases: TGTGCCAGCAGCCCCGGACAGGGTAACTACAATGAGCAGTTCTTC.